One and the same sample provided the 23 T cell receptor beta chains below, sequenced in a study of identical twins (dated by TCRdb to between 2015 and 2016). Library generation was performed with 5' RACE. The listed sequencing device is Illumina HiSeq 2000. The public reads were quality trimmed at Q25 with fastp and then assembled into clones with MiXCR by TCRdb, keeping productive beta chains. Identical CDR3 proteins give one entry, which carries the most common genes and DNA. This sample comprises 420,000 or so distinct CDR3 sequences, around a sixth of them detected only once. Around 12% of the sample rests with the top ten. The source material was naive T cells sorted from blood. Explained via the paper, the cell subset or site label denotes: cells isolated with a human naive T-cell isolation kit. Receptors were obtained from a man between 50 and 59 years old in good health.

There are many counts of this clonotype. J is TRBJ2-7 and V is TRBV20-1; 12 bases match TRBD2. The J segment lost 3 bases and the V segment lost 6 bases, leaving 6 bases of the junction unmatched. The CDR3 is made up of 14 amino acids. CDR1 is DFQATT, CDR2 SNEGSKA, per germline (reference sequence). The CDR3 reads CSAPGTSGFYEQYF. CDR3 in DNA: TGCAGTGCACCCGGGACTAGCGGGTTCTACGAGCAGTACTTC.

The CDR3 region has the DNA TGTGCCAGCAGCCCGAAGACTAGTTATGAGCAGTTCTTC. Its protein is CASSPKTSYEQFF. The chain combines TRBV9 with TRBJ2-1, with D possibly TRBD2 on 6 matching bases. Germline CDR1 reads SGDLS; CDR2 reads YYNGEE. The ends were cut back, 4 bases at V and 8 bases at J, with 13 bases in the middle. The CDR3 spans 13 residues.

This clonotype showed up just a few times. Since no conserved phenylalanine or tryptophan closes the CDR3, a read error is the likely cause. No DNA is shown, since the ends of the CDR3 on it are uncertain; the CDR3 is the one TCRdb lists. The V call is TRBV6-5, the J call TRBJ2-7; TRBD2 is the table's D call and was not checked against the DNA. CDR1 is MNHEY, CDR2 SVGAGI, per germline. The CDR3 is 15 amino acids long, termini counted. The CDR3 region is CASSYSLGLAGPIPI.

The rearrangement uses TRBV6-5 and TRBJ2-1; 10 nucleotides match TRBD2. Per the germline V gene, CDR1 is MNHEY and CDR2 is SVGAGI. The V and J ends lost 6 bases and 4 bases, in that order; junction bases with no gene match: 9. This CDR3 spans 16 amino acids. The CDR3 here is CASRLEREGRYNEQFF. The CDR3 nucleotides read TGTGCCAGCAGGTTAGAGCGGGAGGGCCGGTACAATGAGCAGTTCTTC.

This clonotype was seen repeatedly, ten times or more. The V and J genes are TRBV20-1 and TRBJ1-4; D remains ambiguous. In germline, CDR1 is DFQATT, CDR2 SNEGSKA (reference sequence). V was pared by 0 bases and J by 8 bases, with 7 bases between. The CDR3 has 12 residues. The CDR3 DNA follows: TGCAGTGCTAGAGATTCGGGGGAAAAACTGTTTTTT. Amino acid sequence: CSARDSGEKLFF.

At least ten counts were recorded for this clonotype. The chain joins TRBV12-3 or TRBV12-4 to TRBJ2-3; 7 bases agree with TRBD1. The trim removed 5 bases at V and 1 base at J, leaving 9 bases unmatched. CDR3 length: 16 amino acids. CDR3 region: CASSPLLGQGTDTQYF. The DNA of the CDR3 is TGTGCCAGCAGTCCCCTTTTAGGACAGGGCACAGATACGCAGTATTTT.

The CDR3 nucleotides read TGCAGTGCTAGCTCGACTAGCGTTTACAATGAGCAGTTCTTC. Translated, it gives CSASSTSVYNEQFF. The V call is TRBV20-1, the J call TRBJ2-1; 8 bases match TRBD2. The CDR3 is made up of 14 amino acids. Trimming cost V 3 bases and J 4 bases; bases outside gene matches: 5. Looked up from germline, CDR1 is DFQATT and CDR2 is SNEGSKA (reference sequence).

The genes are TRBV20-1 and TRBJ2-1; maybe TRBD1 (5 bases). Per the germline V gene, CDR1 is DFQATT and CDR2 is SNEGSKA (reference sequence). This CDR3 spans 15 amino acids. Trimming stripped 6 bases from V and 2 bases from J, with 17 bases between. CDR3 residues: CSAVGAATPYNEQFF. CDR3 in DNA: TGCAGTGCAGTTGGGGCAGCCACACCCTACAATGAGCAGTTCTTC.

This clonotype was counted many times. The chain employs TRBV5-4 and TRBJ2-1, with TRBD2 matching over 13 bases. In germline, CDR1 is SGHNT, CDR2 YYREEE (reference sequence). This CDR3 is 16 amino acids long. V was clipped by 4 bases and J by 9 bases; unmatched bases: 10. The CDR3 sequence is CASSQGLAGVGVEQFF. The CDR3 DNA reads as TGTGCCAGCAGCCAAGGACTAGCGGGAGTCGGGGTTGAGCAGTTCTTC.

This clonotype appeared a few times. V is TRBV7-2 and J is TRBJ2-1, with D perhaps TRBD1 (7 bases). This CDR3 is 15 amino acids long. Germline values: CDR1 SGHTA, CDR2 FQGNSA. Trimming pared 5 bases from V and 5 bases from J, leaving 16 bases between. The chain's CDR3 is CASSPPGGPNNEQFF. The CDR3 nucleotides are TGTGCCAGCAGCCCTCCAGGGGGGCCCAACAATGAGCAGTTCTTC.

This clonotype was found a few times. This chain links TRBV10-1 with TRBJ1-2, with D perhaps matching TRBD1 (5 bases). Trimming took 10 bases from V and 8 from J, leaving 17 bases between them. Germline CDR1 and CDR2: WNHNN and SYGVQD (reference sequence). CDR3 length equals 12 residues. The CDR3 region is CANTSPGCGYTF. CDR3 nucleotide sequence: TGCGCCAACACGTCCCCAGGGTGCGGCTACACCTTC.

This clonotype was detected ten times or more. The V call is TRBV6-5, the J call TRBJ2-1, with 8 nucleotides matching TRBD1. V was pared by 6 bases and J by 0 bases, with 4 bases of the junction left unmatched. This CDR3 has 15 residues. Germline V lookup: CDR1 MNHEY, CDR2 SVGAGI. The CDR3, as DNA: TGTGCCAGCAGCTACACAGGGGGCTCCTACAATGAGCAGTTCTTC. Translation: CASSYTGGSYNEQFF.

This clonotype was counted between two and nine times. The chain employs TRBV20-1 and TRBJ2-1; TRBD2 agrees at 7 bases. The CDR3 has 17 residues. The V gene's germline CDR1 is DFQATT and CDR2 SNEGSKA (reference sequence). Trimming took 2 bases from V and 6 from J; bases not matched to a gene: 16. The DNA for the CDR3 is TGCAGTGCTAGACCTCTCGGGAGGCCGATCCTAGGCAATGAGCAGTTCTTC. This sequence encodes CSARPLGRPILGNEQFF.

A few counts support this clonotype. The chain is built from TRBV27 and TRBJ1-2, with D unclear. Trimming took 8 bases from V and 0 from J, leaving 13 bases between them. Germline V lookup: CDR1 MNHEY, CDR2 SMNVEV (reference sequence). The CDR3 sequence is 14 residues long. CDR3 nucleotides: TGTGCCAGCGCGATGGGCAGTACTAACTATGGCTACACCTTC. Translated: CASAMGSTNYGYTF.

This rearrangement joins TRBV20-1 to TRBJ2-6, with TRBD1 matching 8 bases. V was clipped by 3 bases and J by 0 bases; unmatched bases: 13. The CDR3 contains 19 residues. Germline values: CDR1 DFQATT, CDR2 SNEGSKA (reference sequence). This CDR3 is CSARGRGRQGSSGANVLTF. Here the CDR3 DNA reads TGCAGTGCTAGGGGCCGCGGACGACAGGGGAGCTCTGGGGCCAACGTCCTGACTTTC.

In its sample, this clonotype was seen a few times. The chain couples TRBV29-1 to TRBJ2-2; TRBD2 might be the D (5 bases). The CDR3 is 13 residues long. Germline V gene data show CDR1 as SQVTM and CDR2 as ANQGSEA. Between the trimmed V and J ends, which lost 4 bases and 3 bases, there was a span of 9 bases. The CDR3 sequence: CSVASRYTGELFF. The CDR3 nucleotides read TGCAGCGTTGCTAGCAGATACACCGGGGAGCTGTTTTTT.

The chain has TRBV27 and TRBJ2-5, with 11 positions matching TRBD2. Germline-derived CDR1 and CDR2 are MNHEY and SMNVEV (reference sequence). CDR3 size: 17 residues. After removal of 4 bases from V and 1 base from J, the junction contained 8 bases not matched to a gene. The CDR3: CASSSPRLAGFQETQYF. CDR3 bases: TGTGCCAGCAGTTCCCCCAGACTAGCGGGATTCCAAGAGACCCAGTACTTC.

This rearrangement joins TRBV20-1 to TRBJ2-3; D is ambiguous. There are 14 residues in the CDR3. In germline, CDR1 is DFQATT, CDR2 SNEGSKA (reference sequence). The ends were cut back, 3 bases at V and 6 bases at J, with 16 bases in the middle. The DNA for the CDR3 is TGCAGTGCTAGTGGCCAGGTCCTTGCCGATACGCAGTATTTT. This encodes CSASGQVLADTQYF.

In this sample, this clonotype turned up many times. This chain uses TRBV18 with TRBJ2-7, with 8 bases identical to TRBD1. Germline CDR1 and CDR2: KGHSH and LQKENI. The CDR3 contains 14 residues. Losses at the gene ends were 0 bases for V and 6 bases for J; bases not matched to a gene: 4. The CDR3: CASSPPTGAGEQYF. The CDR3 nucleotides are TGTGCCAGCTCACCACCGACAGGGGCTGGCGAGCAGTACTTC. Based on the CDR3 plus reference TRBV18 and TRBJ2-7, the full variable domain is NAGVMQNPRHLVRRRGQEARLRCSPMKGHSHVYWYRQLPEEGLKFMVYLQKENIIDESGMPKERFSAEFPKEGPSILRIQQVVRGDSAAYFCASSPPTGAGEQYFGPGTRLTVT.

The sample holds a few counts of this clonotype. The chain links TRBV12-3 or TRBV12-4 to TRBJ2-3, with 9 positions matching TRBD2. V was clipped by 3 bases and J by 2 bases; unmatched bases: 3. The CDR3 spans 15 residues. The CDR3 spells CASSFLAGNTDTQYF. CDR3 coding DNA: TGTGCCAGCAGTTTTCTAGCGGGGAACACAGATACGCAGTATTTT.

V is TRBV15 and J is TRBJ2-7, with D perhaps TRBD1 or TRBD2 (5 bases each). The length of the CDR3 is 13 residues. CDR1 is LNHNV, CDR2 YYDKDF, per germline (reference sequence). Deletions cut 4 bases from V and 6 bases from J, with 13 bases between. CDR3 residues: CATSTPQEVEQYF. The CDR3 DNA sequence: TGTGCCACCAGCACCCCACAGGAGGTCGAGCAGTACTTC.

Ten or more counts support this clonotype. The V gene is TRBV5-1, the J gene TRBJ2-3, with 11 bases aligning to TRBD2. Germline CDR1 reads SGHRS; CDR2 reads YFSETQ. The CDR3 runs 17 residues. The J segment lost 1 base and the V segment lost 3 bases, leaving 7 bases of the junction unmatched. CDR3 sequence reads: CASSSRLAGTGTDTQYF. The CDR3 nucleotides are TGCGCCAGCAGCTCCCGACTAGCGGGGACCGGCACAGATACGCAGTATTTT.

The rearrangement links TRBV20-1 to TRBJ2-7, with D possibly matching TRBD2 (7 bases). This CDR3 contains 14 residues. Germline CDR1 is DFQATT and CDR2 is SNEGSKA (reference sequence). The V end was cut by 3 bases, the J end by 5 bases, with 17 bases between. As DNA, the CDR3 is TGCAGTGCTAGCTTCTACGAAGGGGGGGACGAGCAGTACTTC. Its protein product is CSASFYEGGDEQYF.